The 27 T cell receptor beta chains below were found in one sample sequenced in a study of a mutant IDH1 vaccine in newly diagnosed glioma. No cognate antigen is known for these TCRs. As for time point: week 35, safety follow-up. Every single dose of the vaccine, 300 ug of mutant IDH1 20-mer peptide, came with topical imiquimod. Profiling relied on immunoSEQ multiplex PCR, and the TCRdb table lists in-frame clones only, not all of them. The repertoire has some 60,000 clones, approximately 80% of them found once; the top ten carry roughly 5.3%. The material sequenced was PBMCs, taken from a glioma patient whose treatment included an IDH1 peptide vaccine. The receptors stem from a middle-aged man with glioma.

The chain uses TRBV18 and TRBJ2-3; D not certain. The V gene's germline CDR1 is KGHSH and CDR2 LQKENI. CDR3 length equals 12 residues. Trimming pared 3 bases from V and 3 bases from J, leaving 4 bases between. The CDR3 nucleotides read TGTGCCAGCTCACCCCGGACAGATACGCAGTATTTT. Protein: CASSPRTDTQYF. Full variable domain (rest looked up from reference TRBV18 and TRBJ2-3): NAGVMQNPRHLVRRRGQEARLRCSPMKGHSHVYWYRQLPEEGLKFMVYLQKENIIDESGMPKERFSAEFPKEGPSILRIQQVVRGDSAAYFCASSPRTDTQYFGPGTRLTVL.

This clone occurred once. This rearrangement joins TRBV7-2 to TRBJ1-5; 9 nucleotides agree with TRBD1. In germline, CDR1 is SGHTA, CDR2 FQGNSA. This CDR3 contains 16 residues. Losses at the gene ends were 3 bases for V and 3 bases for J; bases not matched to a gene: 6. CDR3 sequence: CASSLGTGRVNQPQHF. As DNA, the CDR3 is TGTGCCAGCAGCTTGGGGACAGGGAGGGTCAATCAGCCCCAGCATTTT.

The rearrangement uses TRBV7-8 and TRBJ1-1; TRBD1 agrees at 7 bases. This CDR3 is 13 amino acids long. The V gene end was trimmed by 3 bases and the J gene end by 6 bases; junction bases not matched to a gene: 4. The V gene's germline CDR1 is SGHVS and CDR2 FQNEAQ. The CDR3 sequence is CASSFRGLAEAFF. The CDR3 DNA follows: TGTGCCAGCAGCTTCAGGGGGTTGGCTGAAGCTTTCTTT.

V and J are TRBV29-1 and TRBJ2-5; D is unresolved. The CDR3 spans 15 residues. Trimming removed 6 bases from V and 0 bases from J, with 17 bases in between. Germline CDR1 SQVTM, CDR2 ANQGSEA. The CDR3 DNA reads as TGCAGCGTCAAATACGAAACAGCGTACCAAGAGACCCAGTACTTC. It specifies CSVKYETAYQETQYF.

This chain's CDR3 is CASSTSGRYHEQFF. The DNA for the CDR3 is TGTGCCAGCAGTACTAGCGGGAGATATCATGAGCAGTTCTTC. The gene calls are TRBV9 and TRBJ2-1; the match to TRBD2 covers 11 bases. This CDR3 spans 14 amino acids. The V gene's germline CDR1 is SGDLS and CDR2 YYNGEE. The V segment lost 5 bases and the J segment 8 bases; nucleotides outside the gene matches: 6.

This clone is judged medium-sized. This rearrangement joins TRBV5-1 to TRBJ2-7; 9 nucleotides agree with TRBD2. This CDR3 region has 16 residues. Per germline, CDR1 SGHRS and CDR2 YFSETQ. Trimming removed 4 bases from V and 4 bases from J; junction bases left unmatched: 12. The CDR3 nucleotides read TGCGCCAGCAGCGCCCACTTTAGCGGGAGTGGGTACGAGCAGTACTTC. Encoded protein: CASSAHFSGSGYEQYF. Combining the CDR3 with reference TRBV5-1 and TRBJ2-7 gives the whole variable domain KAGVTQTPRYLIKTRGQQVTLSCSPISGHRSVSWYQQTPGQGLQFLFEYFSETQRNKGNFPGRFSGRQFSNSRSEMNVSTLELGDSALYLCASSAHFSGSGYEQYFGPGTRLTVT.

There are a few counts of this clone. The chain is built from TRBV29-1 and TRBJ2-3; 13 nucleotides line up with TRBD2. The CDR3 is 13 amino acids. The germline V gene encodes CDR1 SQVTM and CDR2 ANQGSEA. V trimming: 7 bases; J trimming: 3 bases; junction bases outside the gene matches: 1. This CDR3 is CSGLAGGTDTQYF. CDR3 nucleotide sequence: TGCAGCGGACTAGCGGGAGGAACAGATACGCAGTATTTT.

The chain links TRBV5-5 to TRBJ2-3; D gene ambiguous. This CDR3 comprises 14 residues. Trimming shortened V by 0 bases and J by 0 bases, and 5 bases separated the two germline ends. Germline values: CDR1 SGHKS, CDR2 YYEKEE (reference sequence). The CDR3 DNA reads TGTGCCAGCAGCTTGGGGAAAAGCACAGATACGCAGTATTTT. Translated: CASSLGKSTDTQYF.

V and J are TRBV6-6 and TRBJ2-2; the match to TRBD1 covers 10 bases. The CDR3 has 14 residues. The ends lost 8 bases at V and 7 bases at J; junction bases unmatched: 7. The germline V gene has CDR1 MNHNY and CDR2 SVGAGI (reference sequence). The CDR3 nucleotides read TGTGCCAGCGCAGCGACAGGGGGCTTCGGGGAGCTGTTTTTT. This gives the protein CASAATGGFGELFF.

This clone came up a few times. The V gene is TRBV30, the J gene TRBJ1-5; weak D call: TRBD1 (5 bases). The CDR3 runs to 15 residues. Germline values: CDR1 GTSNPN, CDR2 SVGIG (reference sequence). Trimming pared 2 bases from V and 4 bases from J, leaving 15 bases between. For the CDR3, the DNA is TGTGCCTGGAGTCTGCAGGCGGCAGGGAATCAGCCCCAGCATTTT. Translated, it gives CAWSLQAAGNQPQHF. Full variable domain (missing parts from reference TRBV30 and TRBJ1-5): SQTIHQWPATLVQPVGSPLSLECTVEGTSNPNLYWYRQAAGRGLQLLFYSVGIGQISSEVPQNLSASRPQDRQFILSSKKLLLSDSGFYLCAWSLQAAGNQPQHFGDGTRLSIL.

This clone was observed once. CDR3 protein: CASSPRTGTSYEQYF. The DNA of the CDR3 is TGTGCCAGCTCACCTCGGACAGGGACGTCGTACGAGCAGTACTTC. The V gene is TRBV18, the J gene TRBJ2-7, with 8 bases aligning to TRBD1. V lost 3 bases, J lost 4 bases, and 8 bases stayed unmatched. The length of the CDR3 is 15 residues. CDR1 and CDR2 (germline): KGHSH, LQKENI.

This chain links TRBV7-9 with TRBJ2-2; 15 bases map to TRBD2. Germline V gene data show CDR1 as SEHNR and CDR2 as FQNEAQ (reference sequence). V lost 6 bases and J lost 6; bases outside the gene matches: 11. The CDR3 has 18 amino acids. This CDR3 is CASRQTGTSGRSAGELFF. CDR3 nucleotide sequence: TGTGCCAGCAGGCAGACCGGGACTAGCGGGAGGAGTGCCGGGGAGCTGTTTTTT.

The table lists this clone with a few counts. CDR3 nucleotide sequence: TGTGCCAGCAGTGAAGGGACCCTGGAGCCCCAGCATTTT. This encodes CASSEGTLEPQHF. The chain combines TRBV2 with TRBJ1-5; D remains ambiguous. Trimming stripped 1 base from V and 8 bases from J, with 9 bases between. The CDR3 consists of 13 residues. Germline CDR1 SNHLY, CDR2 FYNNEI.

This clone appeared a few times. This chain connects TRBV18 to TRBJ1-1; maybe TRBD1 (5 bases). This CDR3 has 15 amino acids. V was trimmed by 3 bases and J by 4 bases, leaving 15 bases between them. Germline CDR1 is KGHSH and CDR2 is LQKENI. Here the CDR3 reads CASSPRGDPSTEAFF. For the CDR3, the DNA is TGTGCCAGCTCACCCCGAGGGGACCCCAGCACTGAAGCTTTCTTT.

The sample holds one count of this clone. The J gene is TRBJ1-4, the V gene TRBV4-2; maybe TRBD1 (5 bases). The CDR3 runs to 16 residues. Trimming removed 2 bases from V and 0 bases from J, with 10 bases in between. In germline, CDR1 is LGHNA, CDR2 YNFKEQ. The CDR3 coding sequence is TGTGCCAGCAGCCAAACCACGGGGGCAACTAATGAAAAACTGTTTTTT. Translation gives CASSQTTGATNEKLFF.

The rearrangement links TRBV7-9 to TRBJ2-2; weak D call: TRBD2 (5 bases). V lost 10 bases and J lost 1, with 13 bases in between. Per the germline V gene, CDR1 is SEHNR and CDR2 is FQNEAQ (reference sequence). The CDR3 is 14 amino acids. The CDR3 here is CATARTENTGELFF. The DNA for the CDR3 is TGTGCCACCGCTCGGACTGAGAACACCGGGGAGCTGTTTTTT.

The genes are TRBV6-5 and TRBJ1-1; no clear D gene. The CDR3 has 15 amino acids. The germline V gene encodes CDR1 MNHEY and CDR2 SVGAGI. V lost 8 bases, J lost 2 bases, and 18 bases lay in between. The CDR3, as DNA: TGTGCCAGCCTTCTTTCAACAGCGTCCAACACTGAAGCTTTCTTT. It specifies CASLLSTASNTEAFF.

The chain recombines TRBV7-7 with TRBJ2-6; D remains unclear. The germline V and J ends were trimmed by 5 bases and 5 bases, with 19 bases remaining between them. The V gene's germline CDR1 is SSHAT and CDR2 FNYEAQ (reference sequence). The CDR3 sequence is 17 residues long. CDR3: CASSNGWPQSRANVLTF. CDR3 in DNA: TGTGCCAGCAGCAACGGTTGGCCACAAAGTCGGGCCAACGTCCTGACTTTC.

J is TRBJ1-3 and V is TRBV2, with D perhaps matching TRBD1 (5 bases). The CDR3 sequence is 15 residues long. With 6 bases removed from V and 0 bases from J, the gap between germline ends came to 12 bases. Germline loops: CDR1 SNHLY, CDR2 FYNNEI. The CDR3 nucleotides read TGTGCCAGCAGGGGGACGAACCCCTCTGGAAACACCATATATTTT. As protein: CASRGTNPSGNTIYF.

The chain couples TRBV10-2 to TRBJ1-6; 9 nucleotides line up with TRBD1. This CDR3 contains 15 residues. Germline V gives CDR1 WSHSY, CDR2 SAAADI. Trimming at V came to 7 bases and at J to 6 bases, leaving 7 bases not matched to a gene. The CDR3 protein is CASTLGQGSNSPLHF. The CDR3 DNA sequence: TGCGCCAGCACACTGGGACAGGGAAGTAATTCACCCCTCCACTTT.

The rearrangement joins TRBV19 to TRBJ1-6; D gene unclear. Germline assignment: CDR1 LNHDA and CDR2 SQIVND (reference sequence). The CDR3 sequence is 13 residues long. V shed 5 bases and J shed 6 bases, with 8 bases lying between them. The CDR3 coding sequence is TGTGCCAGTAGTTCACAGCGTAATTCACCCCTCCACTTT. Translating gives CASSSQRNSPLHF.

The V call is TRBV5-1, the J call TRBJ1-2, with a tentative D call TRBD1 (5 bases). The germline V gene has CDR1 SGHRS and CDR2 YFSETQ. The CDR3 contains 16 residues. Trimming left V 4 bases short and J 1 base short, with 17 bases between. The CDR3 protein is CASSPREGPNNYGYTF. The CDR3 DNA follows: TGCGCCAGCAGCCCCCGGGAGGGGCCAAATAACTATGGCTACACCTTC.

The chain carries TRBV7-2 and TRBJ2-1, with TRBD1 identical over 9 bases. Germline trimming cut 5 bases from V and 1 base from J; bases unmatched to any gene: 3. Germline V lookup: CDR1 SGHTA, CDR2 FQGNSA. The CDR3 extends over 15 amino acids. The CDR3 DNA reads as TGTGCCAGCAGCCGCGGACAGGGGTCCTACAATGAGCAGTTCTTC. It is translated as CASSRGQGSYNEQFF.

The chain recombines TRBV30 with TRBJ1-2; D may be TRBD1 (5 bases). This CDR3 has 12 residues. The ends were cut back, 0 bases at V and 6 bases at J, with 8 bases in the middle. Germline V gene sequence: CDR1 GTSNPN, CDR2 SVGIG (reference sequence). CDR3 region: CAWSVGVDGYTF. In DNA form, the CDR3 reads TGTGCCTGGAGTGTAGGGGTAGATGGCTACACCTTC.

J is TRBJ2-1 and V is TRBV5-1, with 8 bases fitting TRBD1. Germline CDR1 reads SGHRS; CDR2 reads YFSETQ. The CDR3 sequence is 16 residues long. V shed 3 bases and J 2 bases; nucleotides not matched to a gene: 7. CDR3 nucleotide sequence: TGCGCCAGCAGCTGGAAGACAGGGGCGACCTACAATGAGCAGTTCTTC. It codes for CASSWKTGATYNEQFF.

The genes are TRBV9 and TRBJ2-7; D ambiguous. V was cut by 0 bases and J by 9 bases, with 13 bases left in between. CDR1 and CDR2 (germline): SGDLS, YYNGEE. The CDR3 spans 13 residues. CDR3 in DNA: TGTGCCAGCAGCGTAGGGGTAGGAGACATGCAGTACTTC. This sequence encodes CASSVGVGDMQYF.

Only a few counts were recorded for this clone. The chain combines TRBV7-9 with TRBJ2-7; 9 nucleotides agree with TRBD1. The V gene end was trimmed by 1 base and the J gene end by 2 bases; junction bases not matched to a gene: 6. Germline V CDR1 and CDR2: SEHNR, FQNEAQ (reference sequence). The CDR3 runs 16 residues. CDR3 loop: CASSLEEGTGTYEQYF. The CDR3 DNA reads as TGTGCCAGCAGCTTAGAAGAGGGGACAGGGACCTACGAGCAGTACTTC.